The present T cell receptor beta chain was sequenced within a study of shared clonotypes between healthy human individuals. This CDR3 comprises 15 residues. Between the trimmed V and J ends, which lost 5 bases and 6 bases, there was a span of 17 bases. CDR1 SGHAT and CDR2 FQNNGV come from the germline V gene. General study findings and limits: Shared clonotypes across all four donors exceeded non-shared ones in generation probability.

The data were produced by immunoSEQ multiplex PCR, yet TCRdb's version contains in-frame clones alone and is incomplete. Of 800,000 to 950,000 clones in the sample, about 96% are singletons; the top ten hold approximately 0.2%. Naive CD8 cells were CD45RO-negative, positively selected for CCR7, excluding terminally differentiated effector memory CD45RA+ cells. Of note for this clone: Antigen specificity is unknown.

The TCR originated in a man aged 30 to 45 in good health. The rearrangement uses TRBV11-2 and TRBJ2-1; D possibly corresponds to TRBD2 (6 bases). The material sequenced was naive CD8+ T cells sorted from blood. In DNA, the CDR3 is TGTGCCAGCAGCCCCGTCCCCCGGGACTTCAATGAGCAGTTCTTC. It codes for CASSPVPRDFNEQFF.